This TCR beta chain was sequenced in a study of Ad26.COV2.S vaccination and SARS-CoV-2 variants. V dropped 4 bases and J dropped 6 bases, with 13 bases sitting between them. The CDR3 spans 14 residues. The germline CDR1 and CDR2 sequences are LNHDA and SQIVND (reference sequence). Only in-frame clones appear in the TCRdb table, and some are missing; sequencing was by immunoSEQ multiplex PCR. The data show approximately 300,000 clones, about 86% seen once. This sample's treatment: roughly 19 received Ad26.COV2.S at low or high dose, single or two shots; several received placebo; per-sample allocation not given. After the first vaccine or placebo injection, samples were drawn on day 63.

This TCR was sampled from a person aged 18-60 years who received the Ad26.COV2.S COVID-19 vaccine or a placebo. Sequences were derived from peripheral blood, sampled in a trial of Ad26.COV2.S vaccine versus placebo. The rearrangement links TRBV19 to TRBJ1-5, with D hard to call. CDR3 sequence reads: CASSTPLESQPQHF. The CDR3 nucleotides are TGTGCCAGTAGTACACCACTTGAGAGTCAGCCCCAGCATTTT.